This TCR beta chain was captured by sequencing in a study of T cell repertoires in cytomegalovirus infection. For the study at large: Researchers turned to recently identified HLA-C-restricted CMV epitopes as well as well-studied HLA-B-restricted ones. It can be stated that public TCR beta signatures indicated CMV infection as well as a matching HLA type. Study-wide findings and caveats: The ex vivo response showed dominance by HLA-C-restricted CMV-specific TCR beta clonotypes.

TCRdb passed the reads through MiXCR, listing each CDR3 protein once. The sample records over 120,000 distinct CDR3 sequences, more than 25% being singletons. To note about this clonotype: Antigen: not known.

There are 14 residues in the CDR3. Trimming pared 1 base from V and 2 bases from J, leaving 9 bases between. From germline, CDR1 is SGHVS and CDR2 FQNEAQ. This sequence originates from a human donor in good health (CMV status not recorded). Some clones in this sample may be carry-over from other donors' samples. Specimen: CD8+ T cells from cultured PBMCs, collected from culture after CMV antigen stimulation. The gene calls are TRBV7-8 and TRBJ2-7; a weak D match, TRBD2 (5 bases). Here the CDR3 DNA reads TGTGCCAGCAGCTTAGGCGGAGGACCCTACGAGCAGTACTTC. This sequence encodes CASSLGGGPYEQYF.